The clone carrying this T cell receptor beta chain has a handful of counts. Its antigen is currently unknown. Together with a sample-barcoded 5' primer, a J-beta primer mix was included in a second PCR lasting roughly 6 to 12 cycles. One entry per CDR3 protein, called by TCRdb with MiXCR from the 5' RACE reads. Of under 2,000,000 distinct CDR3 sequences in the sample, 49% were seen once. This specimen comes from a study of blood T cells in healthy people across ages. Regarding the study as a whole: TCR beta diversity per million T cells fell roughly linearly with age. In long-lived donors, naive CD4+ cell counts and diversity exceeded those of aged donors.

What was sequenced was blood. This clonotype originated in a woman aged 40 to 49 in good health.

Here the CDR3 reads CASSLRGGLNYGYTF. DNA of the CDR3: TGTGCCAGCAGTTTGAGAGGTGGACTTAACTATGGCTACACCTTC. The chain couples TRBV27 to TRBJ1-2, with unresolved D. The CDR3 has 15 residues. CDR1 and CDR2 from the germline V gene are MNHEY and SMNVEV (reference sequence). V dropped 3 bases and J dropped 1 base, with 12 bases sitting between them.